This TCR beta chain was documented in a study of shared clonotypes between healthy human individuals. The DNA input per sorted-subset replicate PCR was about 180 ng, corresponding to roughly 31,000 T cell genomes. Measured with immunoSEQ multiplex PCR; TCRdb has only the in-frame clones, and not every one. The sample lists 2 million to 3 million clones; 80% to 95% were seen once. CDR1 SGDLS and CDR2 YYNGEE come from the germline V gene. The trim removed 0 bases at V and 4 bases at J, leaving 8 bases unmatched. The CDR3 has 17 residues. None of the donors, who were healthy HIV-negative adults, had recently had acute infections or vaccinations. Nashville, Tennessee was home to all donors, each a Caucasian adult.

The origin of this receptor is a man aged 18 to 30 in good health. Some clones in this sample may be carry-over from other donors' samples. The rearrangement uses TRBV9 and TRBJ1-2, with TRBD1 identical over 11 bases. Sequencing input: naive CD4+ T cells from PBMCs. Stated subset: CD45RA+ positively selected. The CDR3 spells CASSVAPGTGGSYGYTF. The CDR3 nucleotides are TGTGCCAGCAGCGTAGCTCCGGGGACAGGGGGGTCCTATGGCTACACCTTC.